This is a list of T cell receptor beta chains from one sample in a study of human T cells and chemical hapten exposure. Each CDR3 protein gets one entry after TCRdb re-called the RACE reads with MiXCR. The repertoire includes roughly 81,000 distinct CDR3 sequences, around 7.9% of them detected once, and 2.6% sits in the top ten. Sequencing was performed on whole blood, taken in connection with sensitization to the hapten diphenylcyclopropenone (DPC). The receptor set was obtained from a man aged 35-49 years with alopecia areata. Some clones in this sample may be carry-over from other donors' samples. CDR3s include the opening cysteine and the closing phenylalanine or tryptophan. Each record gives: J gene, V gene, D gene, clone size, CDR3 protein, CDR3 DNA. The D gene is left open where the match is weak. Part of the rows lack a size; the others show once, few, many or a class for expanded clones.

J: TRBJ1-1
V: TRBV27
D: -
size: many
CDR3: CASSLRGWGTEAFF
DNA: TGTGCCAGCAGTTTACGAGGGTGGGGCACTGAAGCTTTCTTT

J: TRBJ1-2
V: TRBV12-3/TRBV12-4
D: -
size: many
CDR3: CASSFGGQIYGYTF
DNA: TGTGCCAGCAGTTTCGGGGGGCAGATCTATGGCTACACCTTC

J: TRBJ2-1
V: TRBV11-3
D: TRBD2
size: -
CDR3: CATAAGGPINEQFF
DNA: TGTGCCACCGCAGCGGGAGGGCCGATCAATGAGCAGTTCTTC

J: TRBJ2-7
V: TRBV7-8
D: -
size: -
CDR3: CASSLRPKGGEQYF
DNA: TGTGCCAGCAGCTTGAGACCAAAAGGAGGCGAGCAGTACTTC

J: TRBJ1-6
V: TRBV20-1
D: -
size: many
CDR3: CSAIKFTGLMSNSPLHF
DNA: TGCAGTGCTATTAAATTTACAGGGTTGATGTCTAATTCACCCCTCCACTTT

J: TRBJ2-1
V: TRBV2
D: TRBD2
size: few
CDR3: CASSVALAGAYNEQFF
DNA: TGTGCCAGCAGTGTAGCGCTAGCGGGAGCCTACAATGAGCAGTTCTTC

J: TRBJ2-3
V: TRBV6-6
D: -
size: -
CDR3: CASSYSENPQTDTQYF
DNA: TGTGCCAGCAGTTACTCCGAGAACCCTCAGACAGATACGCAGTATTTT

J: TRBJ2-7
V: TRBV6-2/TRBV6-3
D: -
size: -
CDR3: CASSYSEVTYEQYF
DNA: TGTGCCAGCAGTTACTCGGAGGTGACCTACGAGCAGTACTTC

J: TRBJ1-5
V: TRBV19
D: -
size: -
CDR3: CASSQYSQPQHF
DNA: TGTGCCAGTAGCCAATATAGTCAGCCCCAGCATTTT

J: TRBJ2-3
V: TRBV20-1
D: -
size: many
CDR3: CSARRGSPTDTQYF
DNA: TGCAGTGCTAGGAGAGGCAGTCCCACAGATACGCAGTATTTT

J: TRBJ2-2
V: TRBV24-1
D: -
size: few
CDR3: CATSDPGTKGATGELFF
DNA: TGTGCCACCAGTGATCCCGGGACGAAGGGCGCCACCGGGGAGCTGTTTTTT

J: TRBJ2-5
V: TRBV14
D: TRBD1
size: -
CDR3: CASSRGLGETQYF
DNA: TGTGCCAGCAGCAGGGGGCTTGGAGAGACCCAGTACTTC

J: TRBJ2-1
V: TRBV6-1
D: TRBD2
size: -
CDR3: CASSEHGRGIEQFF
DNA: TGTGCCAGCAGTGAACACGGGCGGGGGATTGAGCAGTTCTTC

J: TRBJ2-7
V: TRBV5-1
D: -
size: many
CDR3: CASSFEGSYEQYF
DNA: TGCGCCAGCAGCTTCGAGGGTTCCTACGAGCAGTACTTC

J: TRBJ2-5
V: TRBV6-5
D: TRBD2
size: few
CDR3: CASSYSPVLRLAGGAPQYF
DNA: TGTGCCAGCAGTTACTCACCCGTTCTTCGGCTAGCGGGGGGGGCGCCCCAGTACTTC